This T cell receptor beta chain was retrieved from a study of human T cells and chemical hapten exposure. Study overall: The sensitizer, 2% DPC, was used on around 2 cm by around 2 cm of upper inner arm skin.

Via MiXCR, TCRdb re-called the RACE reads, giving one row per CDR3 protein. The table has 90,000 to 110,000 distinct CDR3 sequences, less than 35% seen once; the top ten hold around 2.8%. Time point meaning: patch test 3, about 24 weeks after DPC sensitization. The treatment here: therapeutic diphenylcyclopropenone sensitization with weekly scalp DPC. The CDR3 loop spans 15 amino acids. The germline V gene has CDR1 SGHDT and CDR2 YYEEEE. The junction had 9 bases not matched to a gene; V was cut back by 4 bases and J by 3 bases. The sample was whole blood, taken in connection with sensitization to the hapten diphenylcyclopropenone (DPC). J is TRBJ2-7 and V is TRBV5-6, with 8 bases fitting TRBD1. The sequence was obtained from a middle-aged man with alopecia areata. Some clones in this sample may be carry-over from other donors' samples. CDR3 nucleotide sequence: TGTGCCAGCAGCACGGGGACAGGAGCTCGCTACGAGCAGTACGTC. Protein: CASSTGTGARYEQYV.